This T cell receptor (beta chain) originates from a study of T cell responses to AZD1222 COVID-19 vaccine. Overall study results and limits: Spike-specific TCR breadth rose after two AZD1222 doses, and depth rose as well. Clonal diversity may have been underestimated, and the donors were mostly white British, with more females than males. Among spike-specific TCRs, nearly half reportedly target unmutated variant regions. Spike-wide vaccine-associated CD4 TCRs dominated at 160-218 and 743-854.

This CDR3 has 15 amino acids. V trimming: 3 bases; J trimming: 8 bases; junction bases outside the gene matches: 6. Germline V lookup: CDR1 KGHDR, CDR2 SFDVKD. Comment on this clone: Its specificity is unknown.

Produced via immunoSEQ multiplex PCR; TCRdb's table is partial and in-frame only. The data contain roughly 120,000 clones, roughly nine tenths of them singletons. This specimen consisted of peripheral blood, obtained on day 0 of AZD1222 vaccination. V is TRBV24-1 and J is TRBJ1-4, with TRBD1 matching 9 bases. This clonotype was sampled from an adult in good health. The CDR3 coding sequence is TGTGCCACCAGTGATCCGGGACAGGGTAGAGAAAAACTGTTTTTT. This sequence encodes CATSDPGQGREKLFF.